This passage covers 19 T cell receptor beta chains from one sample sequenced in a study of CD8+ T cells in alopecia areata. The sample's treatment: oral pan-JAK inhibitor, 5-10 mg twice daily. Investigators isolated RNA and reverse transcribed it into cDNA to act as the sequencing template. Clones were sequenced by immunoSEQ multiplex PCR, and TCRdb holds only the in-frame ones, with some missing. This repertoire shows fewer than 350,000 clones, about 62% found once; its top ten account for around 1.8%. This material consisted of CD4+ T cells sorted from blood, taken at week 24, from a patient treated with tofacitinib. All receptors come from a human donor with alopecia areata.

This clone was observed a few times. V usage is TRBV25-1 and J usage is TRBJ2-7, with 10 bases aligning to TRBD1. The CDR3 loop spans 14 amino acids. From germline, CDR1 is MGHDK and CDR2 SYGVNS. Germline trimming cut 10 bases from V and 3 bases from J; bases unmatched to any gene: 9. CDR3 residues: CATQGTGAYYEQYF. In nucleotides, the CDR3 is TGTGCCACCCAAGGGACAGGGGCCTACTACGAGCAGTACTTC.

The chain has TRBV10-3 and TRBJ2-2, with D tentatively TRBD1 (5 bases). CDR1 is ENHRY and CDR2 is SYGVKD in the germline V gene. This CDR3 spans 13 amino acids. V gave up 6 bases and J gave up 1 base, with 6 bases separating them. This CDR3 is CAISQGNTGELFF. The CDR3 nucleotides are TGTGCCATCAGCCAGGGGAACACCGGGGAGCTGTTTTTT.

The chain employs TRBV9 and TRBJ1-2; no clear D. Trimming removed 0 bases from V and 1 base from J, with 7 bases in between. This CDR3 contains 14 residues. CDR1 SGDLS and CDR2 YYNGEE come from the germline V gene. CDR3 region: CASSVDQVNYGYTF. CDR3 DNA: TGTGCCAGCAGCGTAGATCAGGTTAACTATGGCTACACCTTC.

In its sample, this clone was seen a few times. The chain employs TRBV2 and TRBJ1-5, with D unclear. CDR3 length: 13 residues. V was clipped by 5 bases and J by 8 bases, with 13 bases between them. CDR1 is SNHLY, CDR2 FYNNEI, per germline. The CDR3 DNA reads TGTGCCAGCAGTTCCGATTCATCAGAGCCCCAGCATTTT. Its protein is CASSSDSSEPQHF.

The chain employs TRBV2 and TRBJ2-1; D not resolved. The germline CDR1 and CDR2 sequences are SNHLY and FYNNEI. The CDR3 length is 13 residues. V gave up 4 bases and J gave up 8 bases, with 12 bases separating them. The CDR3 coding sequence is TGTGCCAGCAGTGCTCGGCTCTGGGATGAGCAGTTCTTC. This translates into CASSARLWDEQFF.

This chain links TRBV19 with TRBJ2-3; no clear D. CDR1 LNHDA and CDR2 SQIVND come from the germline V gene (reference sequence). V lost 1 base and J 5 bases, leaving 4 bases between the germline ends. The CDR3 spans 12 residues. CDR3 DNA: TGTGCCAGTAGTATAGTAGGAGATACGCAGTATTTT. It translates to CASSIVGDTQYF.

This chain links TRBV2 with TRBJ2-5, with 9 bases lining up with TRBD1. Trimming took 8 bases from V and 6 from J; bases not matched to a gene: 7. The CDR3 is 13 residues long. Germline assignment: CDR1 SNHLY and CDR2 FYNNEI. CDR3 in amino acids: CASRDRAEKTQYF. CDR3 bases: TGTGCCAGCCGGGACAGGGCAGAAAAGACCCAGTACTTC. The full variable domain, rest sourced from reference TRBV2 and TRBJ2-5, is EPEVTQTPSHQVTQMGQEVILRCVPISNHLYFYWYRQILGQKVEFLVSFYNNEISEKSEIFDDQFSVERPDGSNFTLKIRSTKLEDSAMYFCASRDRAEKTQYFGPGTRLLVL.

This clone has a handful of counts. This sequence joins TRBV5-1 and TRBJ2-5; D perhaps matches TRBD1 (6 bases). CDR3 length: 15 amino acids. The V gene lost 1 base and the J gene lost 4 bases, with 14 bases spanning the gap. Per germline, CDR1 SGHRS and CDR2 YFSETQ. DNA for the CDR3: TGCGCCAGCAGCTTGAGGGCAGGGGCAGGAGAGACCCAGTACTTC. Its translation is CASSLRAGAGETQYF.

This clone was seen a few times. The chain carries TRBV5-4 and TRBJ2-1, with D tentatively TRBD2 (6 bases). Germline V lookup: CDR1 SGHNT, CDR2 YYREEE (reference sequence). The V and J ends lost 4 bases and 0 bases respectively, with 14 bases between them. This CDR3 contains 16 residues. The CDR3 DNA reads TGTGCCAGCAGCCAACTGGACGGGAGCTCCTACAATGAGCAGTTCTTC. As protein: CASSQLDGSSYNEQFF.

This clone was detected only a few times. The rearrangement links TRBV29-1 to TRBJ2-4; TRBD1 or TRBD2 may be the D gene (5 bases each). V was pared by 3 bases and J by 6 bases, with 9 bases between. The CDR3 covers 12 residues. The germline CDR1 and CDR2 sequences are SQVTM and ANQGSEA. In DNA, the CDR3 is TGCAGCGTTGATGAGGGGCTAAACATTCAGTACTTC. Translated: CSVDEGLNIQYF.

The CDR3 nucleotides are TGTGCCACCAGCGGGGGAACGGGCTCTAGCACAGATACGCAGTATTTT. This codes for CATSGGTGSSTDTQYF. The chain recombines TRBV15 with TRBJ2-3; D is tentatively TRBD1 or TRBD2 (5 bases each). Between the trimmed V and J ends, which lost 5 bases and 0 bases, there was a span of 15 bases. CDR3 length: 16 amino acids. Per germline, CDR1 LNHNV and CDR2 YYDKDF (reference sequence).

This clone was counted a few times. The chain combines TRBV30 with TRBJ2-5; 7 nucleotides line up with TRBD1. CDR3 length: 12 amino acids. CDR1 is GTSNPN and CDR2 is SVGIG in the germline V gene (reference sequence). V was pared by 5 bases and J by 11 bases, with 11 bases of the junction left unmatched. The chain's CDR3 is CAWSFDRETQYF. CDR3 DNA: TGTGCCTGGTCATTTGACAGGGAAACTCAGTACTTC. The entire variable domain, with the rest obtained from reference TRBV30 and TRBJ2-5, is as follows: SQTIHQWPATLVQPVGSPLSLECTVEGTSNPNLYWYRQAAGRGLQLLFYSVGIGQISSEVPQNLSASRPQDRQFILSSKKLLLSDSGFYLCAWSFDRETQYFGPGTRLLVL.

The chain recombines TRBV5-1 with TRBJ2-1; the D gene is possibly TRBD2 (5 bases). In germline, CDR1 is SGHRS, CDR2 YFSETQ. The CDR3 loop spans 14 amino acids. V lost 7 bases and J lost 2, with 13 bases in between. Written as DNA, the CDR3 is TGCGCCAGCCCTACTAGAATAACCTACAATGAGCAGTTCTTC. Translated: CASPTRITYNEQFF.

This rearrangement joins TRBV5-1 to TRBJ2-5, with 7 nucleotides matching TRBD1. This CDR3 is 14 amino acids long. V lost 5 bases, J lost 4 bases, and 8 bases stayed unmatched. Germline V gene data show CDR1 as SGHRS and CDR2 as YFSETQ. The CDR3 is CASSRTGELETQYF. The CDR3 nucleotides read TGCGCCAGCAGTCGCACAGGGGAATTAGAGACCCAGTACTTC. The whole variable domain, remainder taken from reference TRBV5-1 and TRBJ2-5, is KAGVTQTPRYLIKTRGQQVTLSCSPISGHRSVSWYQQTPGQGLQFLFEYFSETQRNKGNFPGRFSGRQFSNSRSEMNVSTLELGDSALYLCASSRTGELETQYFGPGTRLLVL.

This clone was detected a few times. The rearrangement links TRBV2 to TRBJ2-1; TRBD2 is a possible D gene (6 bases). This CDR3 has 13 amino acids. Per the germline V gene, CDR1 is SNHLY and CDR2 is FYNNEI. Trimming left V 0 bases short and J 14 bases short, with 14 bases between. In DNA form, the CDR3 reads TGTGCCAGCAGTGAAGCATTCCTCCCGGGGGAGTTCTTC. Protein: CASSEAFLPGEFF.

The V and J genes are TRBV7-9 and TRBJ2-7, with a tentative D call TRBD1 (6 bases). V was trimmed by 8 bases and J by 1 base, leaving 12 bases between them. The CDR3 sequence is 13 residues long. Per the germline V gene, CDR1 is SEHNR and CDR2 is FQNEAQ (reference sequence). CDR3 nucleotide sequence: TGTGCCAGCGGTCTACAGGGTTCCTACGAGCAGTACTTC. It translates to CASGLQGSYEQYF.

The chain carries TRBV27 and TRBJ2-7; TRBD1 is a possible D gene (5 bases). This CDR3 comprises 18 residues. V lost 0 bases and J lost 5, with 23 bases in between. The germline gives CDR1 MNHEY, CDR2 SMNVEV (reference sequence). The CDR3 protein is CASSLSSQGVGRVHEQYF. CDR3 in DNA: TGTGCCAGCAGTTTATCATCCCAAGGGGTTGGACGGGTACACGAGCAGTACTTC.

The chain couples TRBV7-2 to TRBJ1-2; the D is unclear. CDR1 is SGHTA and CDR2 is FQGNSA in the germline V gene. The CDR3 has 13 residues. V was pared by 1 base and J by 7 bases, with 10 bases between. The CDR3 nucleotides read TGTGCCAGCAGCTTAGGGATGGTCTCTGGCTACACCTTC. Translated, it gives CASSLGMVSGYTF.

V and J are TRBV7-2 and TRBJ2-7, with 7 positions matching TRBD1. The CDR3 extends over 14 amino acids. Germline V gene lookup returns CDR1 SGHTA and CDR2 FQGNSA. V was pared by 2 bases and J by 1 base, with 2 bases of the junction left unmatched. DNA for the CDR3: TGTGCCAGCAGCTTACCGGGACAGTCCTACGAGCAGTACTTC. Amino acids: CASSLPGQSYEQYF.